The 14 T cell receptor beta chains reported below all come from one sample, sequenced in a study of early T cells in non-severe SARS-CoV-2 infection. One entry per CDR3 protein results from TCRdb running MiXCR on the 5' RACE reads. The repertoire includes under 95,000 distinct CDR3 sequences, about 16% of them detected once, and less than 7% sits in the top ten. Sequencing used whole blood. These receptors were collected from an adult who was a healthcare worker with PCR-confirmed SARS-CoV-2 infection or an uninfected control (not recorded which).

This clonotype turned up a few times. The V gene is TRBV20-1, the J gene TRBJ1-4, with D uncertain. The CDR3 is made up of 15 amino acids. From germline, CDR1 is DFQATT and CDR2 SNEGSKA (reference sequence). Trimming shortened V by 0 bases and J by 6 bases, and 14 bases separated the two germline ends. The CDR3 here is CSARDSGPADEKLFF. DNA of the CDR3: TGCAGTGCTAGAGATTCCGGCCCAGCGGATGAAAAACTGTTTTTT.

This clonotype was counted only a few times. This chain connects TRBV7-2 to TRBJ2-1; 8 bases match TRBD2. This CDR3 comprises 16 residues. The germline gives CDR1 SGHTA, CDR2 FQGNSA. The trim removed 1 base at V and 2 bases at J, leaving 4 bases unmatched. As DNA, the CDR3 is TGTGCCAGCAGCTTAGTTAGCGGGGTCGCCTACAATGAGCAGTTCTTC. Encoded protein: CASSLVSGVAYNEQFF.

The chain joins TRBV7-9 to TRBJ1-2; no clear D. CDR3 size: 14 residues. V was trimmed by 5 bases and J by 0 bases, leaving 10 bases between them. Germline CDR1 and CDR2: SEHNR and FQNEAQ (reference sequence). The CDR3 protein is CASSPDPANYGYTF. The CDR3 nucleotides are TGTGCCAGCAGCCCGGATCCAGCTAACTATGGCTACACCTTC.

The sample holds a few counts of this clonotype. V usage is TRBV4-2 and J usage is TRBJ2-7; 12 positions agree with TRBD2. Germline CDR1 reads LGHNA; CDR2 reads YNFKEQ. V dropped 4 bases and J dropped 4; count of bases not matched to a gene: 5. The length of the CDR3 is 15 residues. The CDR3 region has the DNA TGTGCCAGCAGCCCCCGGACTAGCGGGGAATACGAGCAGTACTTC. As protein: CASSPRTSGEYEQYF.

The V call is TRBV7-2, the J call TRBJ2-1, with TRBD2 identical over 9 bases. The junction had 5 bases not matched to a gene; V was cut back by 6 bases and J by 2 bases. The germline CDR1 and CDR2 sequences are SGHTA and FQGNSA. The CDR3 covers 15 residues. This chain's CDR3 is CASRRLAGTYNEQFF. The CDR3 nucleotides read TGTGCCAGCAGACGCCTAGCGGGAACCTACAATGAGCAGTTCTTC.

In this sample, this clonotype turned up a few times. The chain recombines TRBV7-9 with TRBJ2-2; TRBD2 agrees at 14 bases. The germline gives CDR1 SEHNR, CDR2 FQNEAQ (reference sequence). V shed 2 bases and J 3 bases; nucleotides not matched to a gene: 14. CDR3 size: 21 residues. The CDR3 bases are TGTGCCAGCAGCTTACTTCCGACCGGGACTAGCGGGAGTAAGGACACCGGGGAGCTGTTTTTT. The encoded protein is CASSLLPTGTSGSKDTGELFF.

The chain links TRBV27 to TRBJ2-7, with D unresolved. In germline, CDR1 is MNHEY, CDR2 SMNVEV (reference sequence). The CDR3 extends over 13 amino acids. V lost 4 bases and J lost 3, with 10 bases in between. For the CDR3, the DNA is TGTGCCAGCAGTTATTGGGGAAGCTACGAGCAGTACTTC. Translated: CASSYWGSYEQYF.

The chain couples TRBV19 to TRBJ1-5; D is uncertain. Germline V lookup: CDR1 LNHDA, CDR2 SQIVND (reference sequence). The length of the CDR3 is 12 residues. The ends were cut back, 7 bases at V and 5 bases at J, with 9 bases in the middle. The chain's CDR3 is CASKHVDQPQHF. The CDR3 bases are TGTGCCAGTAAGCATGTGGATCAGCCCCAGCATTTT.

The V call is TRBV20-1, the J call TRBJ2-1; D call uncertain. The CDR3 has 10 residues. Germline CDR1 DFQATT, CDR2 SNEGSKA (reference sequence). V lost 6 bases and J lost 6, with 6 bases in between. The CDR3 loop is CSALGNEQFF. The CDR3, as DNA: TGCAGTGCCCTAGGCAATGAGCAGTTCTTC.

The chain joins TRBV7-9 to TRBJ1-5; D remains unclear. CDR3 length: 14 amino acids. Trimming removed 0 bases at V and 5 bases at J, with 8 bases between. CDR1 SEHNR and CDR2 FQNEAQ come from the germline V gene (reference sequence). The CDR3 sequence is CASSLAGSYQPQHF. As DNA, the CDR3 is TGTGCCAGCAGCTTAGCAGGGTCGTATCAGCCCCAGCATTTT.

The table lists this clonotype with many counts. The V and J genes are TRBV20-1 and TRBJ2-5; 12 bases agree with TRBD2. The CDR3 is 15 residues long. V gave up 5 bases and J gave up 4 bases; unmatched junction bases: 8. From germline, CDR1 is DFQATT and CDR2 SNEGSKA (reference sequence). The CDR3: CSAPPLAGGRETQYF. The CDR3 DNA sequence: TGCAGTGCTCCACCGCTAGCGGGAGGGCGAGAGACCCAGTACTTC.

This clonotype was observed a handful of times. The J gene is TRBJ2-7, the V gene TRBV6-1, with 8 bases matching TRBD2. The CDR3 is 13 amino acids. The germline CDR1 and CDR2 sequences are MNHNS and SASEGT. The ends lost 5 bases at V and 4 bases at J; junction bases unmatched: 4. The CDR3 protein is CASSSGSGYEQYF. In DNA form, the CDR3 reads TGTGCCAGCAGTAGCGGGAGTGGTTACGAGCAGTACTTC.

The chain couples TRBV6-6 to TRBJ1-1; 11 bases line up with TRBD1. The CDR3 runs to 16 residues. Looked up from germline, CDR1 is MNHNY and CDR2 is SVGAGI (reference sequence). Trimming cost V 0 bases and J 7 bases; bases outside gene matches: 7. The chain's CDR3 is CASSYSRDRGGGEAFF. The DNA of the CDR3 is TGTGCCAGCAGTTACTCCCGGGACAGGGGGGGAGGTGAAGCTTTCTTT.

On this clonotype: With a much larger clone just one base away, this may be a read error. This chain joins TRBV28 and TRBJ2-5, with 9 bases that match TRBD1. The CDR3 has 16 amino acids. The germline CDR1 and CDR2 sequences are MDHEN and SYDVKM. CDR3 coding DNA: TGTGCCAGAAGTTTGTTTGGACAGGGGAAGTTGGAGACCCAGTACTTC. This codes for CARSLFGQGKLETQYF.